This T cell receptor (beta chain) was observed in a study of glioma-infiltrating T cells after dendritic cell vaccination. Sequencing used immunoSEQ multiplex PCR; TCRdb keeps in-frame clones, though not all of them. The table lists more than 85,000 clones, roughly 89% of them singletons. Specified time point: after dendritic cell vaccination, including at tumor progression/relapse. Trimming removed 4 bases from V and 9 bases from J, with 16 bases in between. CDR1 and CDR2 (germline): LGHNT, FRNRAP. CDR3 length: 14 amino acids. The specimen comprised blood, sampled after dendritic cell vaccination. The rearrangement links TRBV12-5 to TRBJ1-5; TRBD1 might be the D (6 bases). This receptor was identified in a human donor with glioblastoma. The CDR3 coding sequence is TGTGCTAGTGGTTCGGACAGCGAGACGGGGCCCCAGCATTTT. It specifies CASGSDSETGPQHF.